This T cell receptor (beta chain) was retrieved from a study of blood T cell repertoires in COVID-19. Study as a whole: Researchers got acute and convalescent COVID-19 samples from the United States, Italy and Spain.

In germline, CDR1 is MRHNA, CDR2 SNTAGT. The V gene end was trimmed by 5 bases and the J gene end by 1 base; junction bases not matched to a gene: 5. The CDR3 runs 14 residues. Per the original data handling: By means of reference gene primer amplification, nucleated cell counts were estimated. Some clones are missing from TCRdb's copy, which holds only in-frame ones; the method was immunoSEQ multiplex PCR. That table gives V, J and clone size, and the DNA gave D and trimming. Seen here are under 250,000 clones, 90% to 95% observed once, and the top ten hold about 0.8%. During active infection, Seattle patients enrolled and were then monitored through disease.

This clonotype was sampled from a man in his sixties with COVID-19, enrolled during active disease. This chain joins TRBV6-4 and TRBJ2-7; 7 nucleotides match TRBD1. Sequenced sample: peripheral blood. The CDR3 sequence is CASSPQTGSYEQYF. DNA for the CDR3: TGTGCCAGCAGTCCCCAGACAGGGTCCTACGAGCAGTACTTC.